This record concerns one TCR beta chain sequence. Its specificity is unknown. One base away lies a much larger clone, so this may be a sequencing read error. The sample is drawn from a study of metastatic and nonmetastatic thyroid tumors. Study context: Repertoire comparison spanned blood and tumor or nodule tissue of malignant and benign thyroid patients. Study-level points and caveats: In blood and tumor, TCR beta diversity was reportedly significantly higher in malignant thyroid tumors than in benign nodules.

No treatment had been given to any patient before thyroid surgery. V lost 6 bases and J 8 bases, leaving 11 bases between the germline ends. The CDR3 is 12 residues long. Original processing notes: The authors used CDR3 differences across clinicopathological groups to build a distant-metastasis classifier for papillary thyroid cancer. TCRdb re-called clones via MiXCR from the PCR reads. These V and J calls derive from TCRdb rather than the authors' analysis. This sample has tens of thousands of clones, with about 12% found just once. The chain joins TRBV12-3 or TRBV12-4 to TRBJ2-1, with no clear D. Sequenced material: blood. The clonotype was recovered from a male donor with papillary thyroid cancer or a benign thyroid nodule (not recorded which). Some clones in this sample may be carry-over from other donors' samples. CDR3 sequence: CASSLVIDEQFF. The CDR3 DNA is TGTGCCAGCAGCCTAGTGATTGATGAGCAGTTCTTC.